The 8 T cell receptor beta chains reported below all come from one sample, sequenced in a study of blood T cells in healthy people across ages. Then a second PCR, running roughly 6 to 12 cycles, was carried out with a sample-barcoded 5' primer and a J-beta primer mix. TCRdb analysed the 5' RACE reads with MiXCR anew, one entry per CDR3 protein. Here the sample spans about 1.4 million distinct CDR3 sequences, roughly 60% being singletons. The sequenced material came from blood. These receptors all stem from a man aged 18-30 years in good health.

In its sample, this clonotype was seen a few times. Written as DNA, the CDR3 is TGTGCCAGCAGCTCGACAGACCCCGGATCGAAAGAGCAGTACTTC. Amino acids: CASSSTDPGSKEQYF. The gene calls are TRBV7-9 and TRBJ2-4; possible D gene TRBD1, 5 bases. Trimming took off 4 bases at V and 13 bases at J, with 23 bases between the two ends. The CDR3 consists of 15 residues. Per germline, CDR1 SEHNR and CDR2 FQNEAQ (reference sequence).

In its sample, this clonotype was seen a few times. The CDR3 DNA sequence: TGCGCCAGCAGCCATCAACAGGGCAACGAGCAGTACTTC. This codes for CASSHQQGNEQYF. The chain joins TRBV4-1 to TRBJ2-7, with D perhaps TRBD1 (6 bases). Germline V gene data show CDR1 as MGHRA and CDR2 as YSYEKL. This CDR3 spans 13 amino acids. V was pared by 3 bases and J by 5 bases, with 11 bases between.

V is TRBV2 and J is TRBJ2-7; D remains unclear. V dropped 4 bases and J dropped 6 bases, with 10 bases sitting between them. CDR1 is SNHLY, CDR2 FYNNEI, per germline. This CDR3 spans 12 amino acids. The CDR3 is CASSARPFEQYF. The DNA of the CDR3 is TGTGCCAGCAGTGCCCGACCGTTCGAGCAGTACTTC.

V gene TRBV27 combines with J gene TRBJ1-6; 8 bases line up with TRBD1. The CDR3 spans 14 residues. V shed 5 bases and J 8 bases; nucleotides not matched to a gene: 5. The germline V gene encodes CDR1 MNHEY and CDR2 SMNVEV (reference sequence). The CDR3 DNA sequence: TGTGCCAGCAGTCCAGGGGGCTGGGATTCACCCCTCCACTTT. Translation gives CASSPGGWDSPLHF.

This sequence joins TRBV10-2 and TRBJ2-7; D not resolved. The germline CDR1 and CDR2 sequences are WSHSY and SAAADI. V dropped 9 bases and J dropped 4 bases, with 7 bases sitting between them. The CDR3 sequence is 10 residues long. CDR3 nucleotide sequence: TGCGCCAGTATGAGGTACGAGCAGTACTTC. Protein product: CASMRYEQYF.

This clonotype occurred once. The rearrangement links TRBV7-2 to TRBJ2-2; TRBD2 matches at 12 bases. Trimming took 7 bases from V and 6 from J; bases not matched to a gene: 6. The germline V gene has CDR1 SGHTA and CDR2 FQGNSA. This CDR3 contains 15 residues. The CDR3 nucleotides are TGTGCCAGCAAACTAGCGGGAGGCTCGGCCGGGGAGCTGTTTTTT. This sequence encodes CASKLAGGSAGELFF.

The chain links TRBV4-1 to TRBJ2-7; D may be TRBD1 (5 bases). The germline gives CDR1 MGHRA, CDR2 YSYEKL. This CDR3 spans 15 amino acids. V lost 3 bases and J lost 2, with 14 bases in between. The DNA for the CDR3 is TGCGCCAGCAGCCAGATTCAGCAGGGTACCTACGAGCAGTACTTC. Translation: CASSQIQQGTYEQYF.

The J gene is TRBJ2-3, the V gene TRBV5-1, with D possibly TRBD2 on 6 matching bases. Per the germline V gene, CDR1 is SGHRS and CDR2 is YFSETQ. V was cut by 4 bases and J by 0 bases, with 18 bases left in between. This CDR3 has 17 residues. CDR3 bases: TGCGCCAGCAGCATAGCGCAACTAGCACGGAGCACAGATACGCAGTATTTT. Translated: CASSIAQLARSTDTQYF.